One and the same sample provided the 24 T cell receptor beta chains below, sequenced in a study of blood T cells in healthy people across ages. A second PCR of about 6 to 12 cycles used a sample-barcoded 5' primer and a J-beta primer mix. TCRdb called the 5' RACE reads again in MiXCR, with one record for every CDR3 protein. Of 1.4 million to 1.5 million distinct CDR3 sequences in the sample, roughly 40% are singletons; the top ten hold approximately 7.9%. The sample consisted of blood. The receptor set was obtained from a young woman in good health.

This clonotype was observed a few times. The chain employs TRBV15 and TRBJ1-1; no firm D call. The CDR3 is 13 residues long. Germline V gives CDR1 LNHNV, CDR2 YYDKDF (reference sequence). V lost 1 base to trimming and J lost 5 bases, with 8 bases between them. CDR3 DNA sequence: TGTGCCACCAGCAGAGTGAGAGAAACTGAAGCTTTCTTT. This codes for CATSRVRETEAFF.

This clonotype was observed a few times. J is TRBJ2-3 and V is TRBV25-1, with 14 positions matching TRBD2. Germline CDR1 is MGHDK and CDR2 is SYGVNS. This CDR3 has 16 residues. J lost 3 bases, V lost 6 bases, and 5 bases had no gene match. CDR3 nucleotides: TGTGCCAGCAGCGGAGGGACTAGCGGGGGTACAGATACGCAGTATTTT. It is translated as CASSGGTSGGTDTQYF.

This chain connects TRBV6-1 to TRBJ2-5; 10 bases are a match to TRBD2. This CDR3 contains 18 residues. J gave up 3 bases and V 2 bases, and 12 bases lay outside the gene matches. Germline lookup yields CDR1 MNHNS and CDR2 SASEGT. The CDR3 DNA reads as TGTGCCAGCAGTGAATTTAGCGGTCGGCTAGCGGGGGAAGAGACCCAGTACTTC. Translated: CASSEFSGRLAGEETQYF.

This chain links TRBV2 with TRBJ2-4; 8 nucleotides align to TRBD1. Losses at the gene ends were 8 bases for V and 7 bases for J; bases not matched to a gene: 10. Germline values: CDR1 SNHLY, CDR2 FYNNEI. The CDR3 has 14 residues. DNA of the CDR3: TGTGCCAGCGGATCCGACAGGGGTGGGAACATTCAGTACTTC. Translated, it gives CASGSDRGGNIQYF.

The chain links TRBV12-3 or TRBV12-4 to TRBJ2-7; D gene unclear. V was pared by 8 bases and J by 5 bases, with 13 bases between. This CDR3 has 12 residues. In DNA, the CDR3 is TGTGCCAGCGGCGAGACACATGACGAGCAGTACTTC. Translated, it gives CASGETHDEQYF.

The chain carries TRBV7-2 and TRBJ1-2, with 10 bases fitting TRBD1. CDR3 size: 16 residues. The germline V gene has CDR1 SGHTA and CDR2 FQGNSA. V shed 6 bases, J shed 3 bases, and the junction held 10 bases outside the gene matches. CDR3 in amino acids: CASRHPGTGEYYGYTF. The CDR3 bases are TGTGCCAGCAGACACCCCGGGACAGGGGAGTACTATGGCTACACCTTC.

With regard to this clonotype: Compared with germline, one end of the junction differs, possibly owing to a read error. The chain has TRBV7-9 and TRBJ2-7; either TRBD1 or TRBD2 may fit D (5 bases each). The CDR3 spans 15 residues. Germline CDR1 is SEHNR and CDR2 is FQNEAQ (reference sequence). CDR3 in DNA: TGTACCAGCAGCCGCCAGCAGATGAGGGGCTACGAGCAGTACTTC. This gives the protein CTSSRQQMRGYEQYF. The full variable domain, with the rest looked up from reference TRBV7-9 and TRBJ2-7, is DTGVSQNPRHKITKRGQNVTFRCDPISEHNRLYWYRQTLGQGPEFLTYFQNEAQLEKSRLLSDRFSAERPKGSFSTLEIQRTEQGDSAMYLCTSSRQQMRGYEQYFGPGTRLTVT.

J is TRBJ2-1 and V is TRBV9; D unclear. The CDR3 has 15 residues. V was shortened by 4 bases and J by 4 bases, with 15 bases between the two germline ends. CDR1 and CDR2 (germline): SGDLS, YYNGEE. CDR3 in DNA: TGTGCCAGCAGCTCTATCCCGGACGGTTACAATGAGCAGTTCTTC. This gives the protein CASSSIPDGYNEQFF.

V usage is TRBV20-1 and J usage is TRBJ2-5; no reliable D call. This CDR3 region has 10 residues. CDR1 and CDR2 from the germline V gene are DFQATT and SNEGSKA (reference sequence). V was shortened by 6 bases and J by 11 bases, with 13 bases between the two germline ends. The CDR3 nucleotides are TGCAGTGCCCCCCGTCTTGAGCAGTACTTC. Translated, it gives CSAPRLEQYF.

This clonotype has more than one count but fewer than ten. The chain is built from TRBV20-1 and TRBJ2-2; D uncertain. This CDR3 is 16 amino acids long. V was shortened by 4 bases and J by 3 bases, with 18 bases between the two germline ends. CDR1 is DFQATT, CDR2 SNEGSKA, per germline (reference sequence). This chain's CDR3 is CSATTQAAVDTGELFF. The DNA for the CDR3 is TGCAGTGCTACGACCCAGGCGGCTGTAGACACCGGGGAGCTGTTTTTT.

A remark on this clonotype: Possible read error: a much larger clone is one base away. This chain uses TRBV29-1 with TRBJ2-5; the match to TRBD2 covers 10 bases. The CDR3 sequence is 16 residues long. V lost 0 bases to trimming and J lost 11 bases; unmatched junction nucleotides: 15. The germline V gene encodes CDR1 SQVTM and CDR2 ANQGSEA. CDR3 sequence: CSVEDTLAGVYNEQYF. The CDR3 DNA is TGCAGCGTTGAAGATACGCTAGCGGGGGTGTACAATGAGCAGTACTTC.

Only a few counts were recorded for this clonotype. This chain uses TRBV12-3 or TRBV12-4 with TRBJ2-5, with D perhaps TRBD2 (6 bases). The CDR3 has 13 amino acids. Trimming pared 6 bases from V and 3 bases from J, leaving 11 bases between. CDR3 region: CASSKRLEETQYF. CDR3 nucleotides: TGTGCCAGCAGCAAGAGACTAGAAGAGACCCAGTACTTC.

The chain has TRBV20-1 and TRBJ1-6; D gene ambiguous. Trimming removed 2 bases from V and 4 bases from J, with 3 bases in between. The V gene's germline CDR1 is DFQATT and CDR2 SNEGSKA (reference sequence). This CDR3 comprises 12 residues. CDR3 sequence: CSARRYNSPLHF. CDR3 in DNA: TGCAGTGCTAGAAGGTATAATTCACCCCTCCACTTT.

The genes are TRBV15 and TRBJ2-3, with a tentative D call TRBD2 (6 bases). Trimming pared 1 base from V and 0 bases from J, leaving 17 bases between. The CDR3 loop spans 18 amino acids. The germline gives CDR1 LNHNV, CDR2 YYDKDF (reference sequence). The CDR3: CATSRGGAGMTSTDTQYF. The CDR3, as DNA: TGTGCCACCAGCAGAGGCGGGGCGGGAATGACTAGCACAGATACGCAGTATTTT.

The genes are TRBV7-9 and TRBJ2-2; tentative D call: TRBD1 (7 bases). The germline V gene encodes CDR1 SEHNR and CDR2 FQNEAQ (reference sequence). The CDR3 runs to 14 residues. V dropped 3 bases and J dropped 7 bases, with 12 bases sitting between them. In DNA form, the CDR3 reads TGTGCCAGCAGCTTGCCAGGGGGGATCGGGGAGCTGTTTTTT. Residues: CASSLPGGIGELFF.

This clonotype was observed once. The genes are TRBV7-2 and TRBJ1-1, with TRBD1 as a possible D gene (5 bases). The CDR3 sequence is 15 residues long. CDR1 and CDR2 (germline): SGHTA, FQGNSA. V was shortened by 5 bases and J by 5 bases, with 18 bases between the two germline ends. The CDR3 region is CASSPETAWGTEAFF. CDR3 sequence (DNA): TGTGCCAGCAGCCCAGAGACAGCCTGGGGAACTGAAGCTTTCTTT.

This sequence joins TRBV5-1 and TRBJ1-6; unclear D gene. The V gene lost 2 bases and the J gene lost 10 bases, with 16 bases spanning the gap. Germline values: CDR1 SGHRS, CDR2 YFSETQ. The CDR3 runs 15 residues. CDR3 loop: CASSFDGVARSPLHF. The CDR3 region has the DNA TGCGCCAGCAGCTTCGACGGGGTGGCGAGGTCACCCCTCCACTTT. The full variable domain, its missing parts supplied by reference TRBV5-1 and TRBJ1-6, is KAGVTQTPRYLIKTRGQQVTLSCSPISGHRSVSWYQQTPGQGLQFLFEYFSETQRNKGNFPGRFSGRQFSNSRSEMNVSTLELGDSALYLCASSFDGVARSPLHFGNGTRLTVT.

This clonotype was observed a few times. The chain employs TRBV20-1 and TRBJ1-4, with 7 bases that match TRBD1. CDR3 length: 16 residues. The germline gives CDR1 DFQATT, CDR2 SNEGSKA (reference sequence). V lost 1 base, J lost 0 bases, and 5 bases stayed unmatched. In DNA, the CDR3 is TGCAGTGCTAGAGGCGGGACAGTCGCAACTAATGAAAAACTGTTTTTT. The encoded protein is CSARGGTVATNEKLFF.

This clonotype has more than one count but fewer than ten. The chain has TRBV7-2 and TRBJ2-3; a weak D match, TRBD2 (6 bases). Trimming left V 0 bases short and J 8 bases short, with 12 bases between. The germline V gene has CDR1 SGHTA and CDR2 FQGNSA. The CDR3 spans 14 residues. Here the CDR3 reads CASSLAQLAGTQYF. As DNA, the CDR3 is TGTGCCAGCAGCTTAGCGCAACTAGCTGGTACGCAGTATTTT.

This clonotype was seen only a few times. This chain connects TRBV10-3 to TRBJ1-6, with 9 bases that match TRBD1. The J segment lost 9 bases and the V segment lost 4 bases, leaving 7 bases of the junction unmatched. The CDR3 runs 15 residues. The germline V gene has CDR1 ENHRY and CDR2 SYGVKD. The CDR3 loop is CAISAGDRVTSPLHF. The CDR3 coding sequence is TGTGCCATCAGTGCGGGGGACAGGGTTACTTCACCCCTCCACTTT.

The V gene is TRBV2, the J gene TRBJ2-5; TRBD2 agrees at 8 bases. The J call is doubtful: the DNA matches TRBJ2-7 better. The CDR3 has 14 residues. CDR1 and CDR2 (germline): SNHLY, FYNNEI. The CDR3 is CASSEYSGTYEQYF. CDR3 nucleotide sequence: TGTGCCAGCAGTGAATATAGCGGGACTTACGAGCAGTACTTC.

The chain has TRBV5-1 and TRBJ1-4; D possibly corresponds to TRBD1 (5 bases). V gave up 2 bases and J gave up 6 bases, with 20 bases separating them. Germline CDR1 is SGHRS and CDR2 is YFSETQ. The length of the CDR3 is 17 residues. The DNA of the CDR3 is TGCGCCAGCAGCTTCTACGCGTCCCGGGCGGGGGATGAAAAACTGTTTTTT. This encodes CASSFYASRAGDEKLFF. The full variable domain, its missing parts supplied by reference TRBV5-1 and TRBJ1-4, is KAGVTQTPRYLIKTRGQQVTLSCSPISGHRSVSWYQQTPGQGLQFLFEYFSETQRNKGNFPGRFSGRQFSNSRSEMNVSTLELGDSALYLCASSFYASRAGDEKLFFGSGTQLSVL.

CDR3 DNA: TGTGCCAGCACGGAGGGGCCCAACGCCTACGAGCAGTACTTC. Amino acids: CASTEGPNAYEQYF. The chain recombines TRBV7-9 with TRBJ2-4, with a weak D call TRBD2 (6 bases). The last part of the DNA fits TRBJ2-7 better; the J call may be wrong. This CDR3 is built from 14 residues. Germline lookup yields CDR1 SEHNR and CDR2 FQNEAQ (reference sequence).

The rearrangement links TRBV4-1 to TRBJ1-1; unclear D gene. V was pared by 4 bases and J by 2 bases, with 14 bases between. Germline-derived CDR1 and CDR2 are MGHRA and YSYEKL. The CDR3 extends over 15 amino acids. This CDR3 is CASSPERGPNTEAFF. The CDR3 coding sequence is TGCGCCAGCAGCCCTGAACGCGGTCCTAACACTGAAGCTTTCTTT.